The 8 T cell receptor beta chains below come from one sample, sequenced in a study of PD-1 blockade in classical Hodgkin lymphoma. Relapse was seen in all patients after autologous stem cell transplantation, and brentuximab vedotin exposure was variable. Assay: immunoSEQ multiplex PCR; the TCRdb copy retains only in-frame clones and omits some. This repertoire shows around 41,000 clones, 75% to 85% found once; its top ten account for 9.5% to 13%. Source: peripheral blood mononuclear cells (PBMCs), taken at baseline. The origin of the receptors is a human donor with classical Hodgkin lymphoma.

The rearrangement links TRBV27 to TRBJ1-1, with D possibly TRBD1 on 5 matching bases. V lost 2 bases, J lost 5 bases, and 12 bases lay in between. The CDR3 is made up of 14 amino acids. Germline V gene data show CDR1 as MNHEY and CDR2 as SMNVEV (reference sequence). The CDR3 nucleotides are TGTGCCAGCAGTTTAAGGCAGGGTTGGACTGAAGCTTTCTTT. It is translated as CASSLRQGWTEAFF.

This clone is medium-sized. V gene TRBV11-3 combines with J gene TRBJ1-1; 10 bases agree with TRBD1. V gave up 3 bases and J gave up 5 bases; unmatched junction bases: 6. Germline CDR1 SGHNT, CDR2 YENEEA. The CDR3 spans 15 residues. The chain's CDR3 is CASSLGGTGVTEAFF. The CDR3 DNA is TGTGCCAGCAGCTTGGGTGGGACAGGGGTGACTGAAGCTTTCTTT.

The chain links TRBV30 to TRBJ2-5; either TRBD1 or TRBD2 may fit D (5 bases each). Trimming cost V 2 bases and J 1 base, with 11 bases left between them. Germline V lookup: CDR1 GTSNPN, CDR2 SVGIG (reference sequence). The CDR3 is made up of 14 amino acids. CDR3 nucleotides: TGTGCCTGGAGTCTGGGACCGCTCCAAGAGACCCAGTACTTC. Its translation: CAWSLGPLQETQYF.

Here the CDR3 reads CASTYRDQYEQYF. The CDR3 coding sequence is TGTGCCAGCACCTACAGGGATCAATACGAGCAGTACTTC. The chain is built from TRBV6-5 and TRBJ2-7; weak D call: TRBD1 (6 bases). The CDR3 is made up of 13 amino acids. V gave up 7 bases and J gave up 4 bases, with 14 bases separating them. CDR1 and CDR2 from the germline V gene are MNHEY and SVGAGI.

This chain joins TRBV7-9 and TRBJ2-7; the D is unclear. The V gene's germline CDR1 is SEHNR and CDR2 FQNEAQ (reference sequence). Trimming took 1 base from V and 0 from J, leaving 7 bases between them. This CDR3 has 14 residues. The DNA of the CDR3 is TGTGCCAGCAGCTTAGTTATGGGCTCCTACGAGCAGTACTTC. This encodes CASSLVMGSYEQYF.

The chain employs TRBV11-1 and TRBJ2-1; TRBD2 matches at 8 bases. The CDR3 sequence is 15 residues long. Germline CDR1 and CDR2: SGHAT and FQDESV (reference sequence). V trimming: 5 bases; J trimming: 5 bases; junction bases outside the gene matches: 8. The CDR3 DNA reads as TGTGCCAGCAGCCGCATGGGACTAGGGAACAATGAGCAGTTCTTC. This encodes CASSRMGLGNNEQFF.

This chain links TRBV6-6 with TRBJ1-4; D is undetermined. Germline V gene sequence: CDR1 MNHNY, CDR2 SVGAGI (reference sequence). CDR3 size: 15 residues. With 2 bases removed from V and 4 bases from J, the gap between germline ends came to 11 bases. DNA for the CDR3: TGTGCCAGCAGTTACAGGGCCAGGAGTAATGAAAAACTGTTTTTT. Encoded protein: CASSYRARSNEKLFF.

This clone counts as medium-sized. The chain employs TRBV19 and TRBJ1-5; the D gene is possibly TRBD1 (5 bases). The CDR3 sequence is 15 residues long. The V gene lost 4 bases and the J gene lost 2 bases, with 12 bases spanning the gap. The germline V gene has CDR1 LNHDA and CDR2 SQIVND (reference sequence). CDR3 bases: TGTGCCAGTAGTAACCCAGGGCGGCGCAATCAGCCCCAGCATTTT. Translation gives CASSNPGRRNQPQHF.